The 23 T cell receptor beta chains in this list originate from one sample, sequenced in a study of T cells in Graves' hyperthyroidism and ophthalmopathy. Template material for amplifying TCR beta CDR3 regions consisted of RNA transcripts. The HTBI set primed first-round TCR CDR3 RT-PCR. TCRdb reanalysed the multiplex PCR reads using MiXCR and keeps one entry per CDR3 protein. The sample contains 700,000 or so distinct CDR3 sequences, about 16% of which appear only once. Input material: blood. These TCRs come from a man between 18 and 29 years old with Graves' hyperthyroidism.

J is TRBJ2-1 and V is TRBV4-3; D ambiguous. V was cut by 2 bases and J by 0 bases, with 8 bases left in between. Germline loops: CDR1 LGHNA, CDR2 YSLEER. The CDR3 loop spans 15 amino acids. CDR3 DNA sequence: TGCGCCAGCAGCCAAACTGAGAGCTCCTACAATGAGCAGTTCTTC. Its translation: CASSQTESSYNEQFF.

The chain combines TRBV6-2 or TRBV6-3 with TRBJ2-1; 9 bases map to TRBD2. This CDR3 has 16 amino acids. CDR1 MNHEY and CDR2 SVGEGT come from the germline V gene. The junction had 9 bases not matched to a gene; V was cut back by 2 bases and J by 7 bases. The CDR3 spells CASSYGVAGAENEQFF. In nucleotides, the CDR3 is TGTGCCAGCAGTTACGGGGTAGCGGGAGCAGAAAATGAGCAGTTCTTC.

The chain is built from TRBV27 and TRBJ2-1; 14 nucleotides match TRBD2. Germline-derived CDR1 and CDR2 are MNHEY and SMNVEV (reference sequence). V was pared by 9 bases and J by 15 bases, with 10 bases of the junction left unmatched. This CDR3 region has 13 residues. The CDR3: CASRKGLAGELFF. In DNA form, the CDR3 reads TGTGCCAGTCGAAAGGGACTAGCGGGAGAATTGTTCTTC.

The chain carries TRBV7-9 and TRBJ2-2, with TRBD2 matching over 14 bases. Trimming took 4 bases from V and 4 from J; bases not matched to a gene: 14. The CDR3 totals 20 residues. Germline V gives CDR1 SEHNR, CDR2 FQNEAQ (reference sequence). The DNA for the CDR3 is TGTGCCAGCAGCTACAAACCCGGGACTAGCGGGAGATGGGCCACCGGGGAGCTGTTTTTT. This encodes CASSYKPGTSGRWATGELFF.

This clonotype was recorded many times. J is TRBJ2-1 and V is TRBV7-2; TRBD2 matches at 7 bases. Germline lookup yields CDR1 SGHTA and CDR2 FQGNSA. With 5 bases clipped from V and 3 bases from J, the junction kept 1 base outside the gene matches. The CDR3 contains 13 residues. The CDR3 nucleotides read TGTGCCAGCAGCAAGCGGGACTACAATGAGCAGTTCTTC. This encodes CASSKRDYNEQFF.

In its sample, this clonotype was seen many times. V gene TRBV7-2 combines with J gene TRBJ1-1; perhaps TRBD1 as D (5 bases). Between the trimmed V and J ends, which lost 1 base and 0 bases, there was a span of 9 bases. CDR1 is SGHTA, CDR2 FQGNSA, per germline. The CDR3 covers 15 residues. The CDR3 nucleotides are TGTGCCAGCAGCTTAGTGGACACAATGAACACTGAAGCTTTCTTT. Encoded protein: CASSLVDTMNTEAFF.

This clonotype was recorded a few times. The chain employs TRBV4-1 and TRBJ2-7; D not certain. Looked up from germline, CDR1 is MGHRA and CDR2 is YSYEKL. This CDR3 contains 16 residues. Between the trimmed V and J ends, which lost 0 bases and 0 bases, there was a span of 12 bases. The DNA for the CDR3 is TGCGCCAGCAGCCAAGAAATCTCCATGAGCTCCTACGAGCAGTACTTC. Its translation is CASSQEISMSSYEQYF.

This clonotype was seen at least ten times. The chain is built from TRBV15 and TRBJ2-1; possibly TRBD1 for D (6 bases). Germline V gives CDR1 LNHNV, CDR2 YYDKDF (reference sequence). CDR3 length: 16 amino acids. V lost 3 bases, J lost 9 bases, and 21 bases lay in between. The chain's CDR3 is CATSRGRDTRRGEQFF. The CDR3 coding sequence is TGTGCCACCAGCAGGGGCCGGGACACACGCCGAGGTGAGCAGTTCTTC.

This clonotype appeared many times. The chain is built from TRBV7-2 and TRBJ2-1; D gene uncertain. The CDR3 sequence is 12 residues long. The germline V gene encodes CDR1 SGHTA and CDR2 FQGNSA. Trimming left V 5 bases short and J 7 bases short, with 9 bases between. The CDR3 here is CASSTQRNEQFF. The CDR3 bases are TGTGCCAGCAGCACCCAACGGAATGAGCAGTTCTTC.

The J gene is TRBJ2-1, the V gene TRBV6-1, with TRBD2 matching 13 bases. The J segment lost 9 bases and the V segment lost 6 bases, leaving 8 bases of the junction unmatched. The CDR3 totals 15 residues. CDR1 is MNHNS, CDR2 SASEGT, per germline. The CDR3 DNA reads TGTGCCAGCAGCCCTGGGACTAGCGGGAAAGGTGAGCAGTTCTTC. Its translation: CASSPGTSGKGEQFF.

In DNA, the CDR3 is TGTGCCAGCAGCTTAGAGAGACGTGCACCCCTCCACTTT. Protein: CASSLERRAPLHF. The V and J genes are TRBV11-3 and TRBJ1-6, with D hard to call. V was shortened by 0 bases and J by 11 bases, with 8 bases between the two germline ends. CDR1 SGHNT and CDR2 YENEEA come from the germline V gene. CDR3 length equals 13 residues.

This clonotype was recorded many times. The chain has TRBV24-1 and TRBJ2-5; no clear D. Trimming stripped 2 bases from V and 4 bases from J, with 10 bases between. The CDR3 loop spans 14 amino acids. Per germline, CDR1 KGHDR and CDR2 SFDVKD. The CDR3 region is CATSDSLVGETQYF. CDR3 bases: TGTGCCACCAGTGATTCTCTAGTTGGAGAGACCCAGTACTTC.

The chain recombines TRBV15 with TRBJ1-4; D not resolved. Germline V gene data show CDR1 as LNHNV and CDR2 as YYDKDF (reference sequence). The length of the CDR3 is 13 residues. Deletions cut 1 base from V and 5 bases from J, with 5 bases between. For the CDR3, the DNA is TGTGCCACCAGCAGAGGGTTCAATGAAAAACTGTTTTTT. Amino acid sequence: CATSRGFNEKLFF.

This clonotype was picked up a small number of times. V is TRBV27 and J is TRBJ2-7, with 7 bases lining up with TRBD1. The germline gives CDR1 MNHEY, CDR2 SMNVEV (reference sequence). The V and J ends lost 5 bases and 4 bases, in that order; junction bases with no gene match: 8. The CDR3 is 14 amino acids. The CDR3 DNA is TGTGCCAGCAGTCCACGGGACAGTGTGTACGAGCAGTACTTC. This translates into CASSPRDSVYEQYF.

This clonotype was seen a handful of times. The CDR3 region is CASKVWGGNEQFF. In DNA form, the CDR3 reads TGTGCCAGCAAGGTTTGGGGGGGGAATGAGCAGTTCTTC. This chain connects TRBV2 to TRBJ2-1, with TRBD2 matching over 7 bases. The CDR3 is made up of 13 amino acids. Trimming took 7 bases from V and 7 from J; bases not matched to a gene: 7. CDR1 and CDR2 (germline): SNHLY, FYNNEI.

The table lists this clonotype with a few counts. This rearrangement joins TRBV6-4 to TRBJ2-2; unclear D gene. V lost 0 bases, J lost 5 bases, and 4 bases lay in between. CDR1 and CDR2 from the germline V gene are MRHNA and SNTAGT. This CDR3 is built from 13 residues. The CDR3 sequence: CASSDSGTGELFF. As DNA, the CDR3 is TGTGCCAGCAGTGACTCAGGGACCGGGGAGCTGTTTTTT.

About this clonotype itself: This sequence may be a read error, since a much larger clone differs from it by one base. This CDR3 fails to terminate in the conserved phenylalanine or tryptophan, so it likely reflects a read error. V and J are TRBV20-1 and TRBJ2-5; D is perhaps TRBD2 (5 bases). Germline lookup yields CDR1 DFQATT and CDR2 SNEGSKA (reference sequence). Trimming stripped 5 bases from V and 0 bases from J, with 10 bases between. CDR3 length equals 13 residues. The CDR3 DNA sequence: TGCAGTGCTGATAGCGAGTACCAAGAGACCCAGTACTAC. Protein product: CSADSEYQETQYY.

The CDR3 bases are TGTGCCAGCAGTTTTTCAAAAGGGACAGGTAGCAATCAGCCCCAGCATTTT. Its protein is CASSFSKGTGSNQPQHF. The chain carries TRBV28 and TRBJ1-5; TRBD1 matches 8 bases. The germline gives CDR1 MDHEN, CDR2 SYDVKM. The CDR3 sequence is 17 residues long. V was pared by 3 bases and J by 0 bases, with 7 bases of the junction left unmatched.

This clonotype showed up many times. This rearrangement joins TRBV7-2 to TRBJ1-1; no reliable D call. This CDR3 is built from 13 residues. V dropped 3 bases and J dropped 7 bases, with 12 bases sitting between them. Germline loops: CDR1 SGHTA, CDR2 FQGNSA. The CDR3 nucleotides read TGTGCCAGCAGCTTGATCGGGCTGGGTGAAGCTTTCTTT. Amino acids: CASSLIGLGEAFF.

The chain links TRBV20-1 to TRBJ2-3; 7 bases line up with TRBD2. The CDR3 spans 18 residues. The V gene end was trimmed by 0 bases and the J gene end by 0 bases; junction bases not matched to a gene: 12. CDR1 is DFQATT and CDR2 is SNEGSKA in the germline V gene (reference sequence). This CDR3 reads CSARDPPESGISTDTQYF. In DNA form, the CDR3 reads TGCAGTGCTAGAGATCCCCCTGAAAGCGGGATAAGCACAGATACGCAGTATTTT.

The V call is TRBV28, the J call TRBJ1-5; D remains ambiguous. V was trimmed by 5 bases and J by 6 bases, leaving 11 bases between them. Germline assignment: CDR1 MDHEN and CDR2 SYDVKM. The CDR3 extends over 13 amino acids. CDR3 amino acids: CASSEMKGQPQHF. The CDR3 DNA reads TGTGCCAGCAGTGAAATGAAGGGTCAGCCCCAGCATTTT.

In the case of this clonotype: Given a much more abundant clone one base away, this may be a read error. The CDR3 bases are TGTGCCAGCAGCCACAGGGGGCCTAACACTGAAGCTTTCTTT. Its protein is CASSHRGPNTEAFF. The rearrangement uses TRBV2 and TRBJ1-1, with TRBD1 identical over 9 bases. Germline V gene lookup returns CDR1 SNHLY and CDR2 FYNNEI. The CDR3 sequence is 14 residues long. With V trimmed by 6 bases and J by 2 bases, 4 bases remained unmatched.

This clonotype was counted ten times or more. The gene calls are TRBV7-6 and TRBJ2-1, with TRBD1 matching 8 bases. J lost 0 bases, V lost 5 bases, and 3 bases had no gene match. The germline CDR1 and CDR2 sequences are SGHVS and FNYEAQ. CDR3 length equals 15 residues. In DNA form, the CDR3 reads TGTGCCAGCAGCCTCACAGGGGGCTCCTACAATGAGCAGTTCTTC. Translated, it gives CASSLTGGSYNEQFF.